These 24 T cell receptor beta chains share one sample of origin, sequenced in a study of T cell changes during pregnancy in multiple sclerosis. Measured with immunoSEQ multiplex PCR; TCRdb has only the in-frame clones, and not every one. The sample lists fewer than 95,000 clones, roughly 90% occurring once. The sample consisted of peripheral blood, taken in the first trimester of pregnancy. Receptors originate from a female donor in good health, enrolled as a control in a pregnancy study.

V gene TRBV6-5 combines with J gene TRBJ1-1, with D possibly matching TRBD1 (6 bases). Germline V gene lookup returns CDR1 MNHEY and CDR2 SVGAGI. This CDR3 contains 13 residues. Trimming left V 6 bases short and J 3 bases short, with 11 bases between. The CDR3 coding sequence is TGTGCCAGCAGCCGACAGGTTCACACTGAAGCTTTCTTT. Its translation: CASSRQVHTEAFF.

V and J are TRBV5-5 and TRBJ1-4; 11 bases are a match to TRBD1. CDR3 length equals 13 residues. V gave up 6 bases and J gave up 11 bases; unmatched junction bases: 6. The germline V gene has CDR1 SGHKS and CDR2 YYEKEE (reference sequence). This CDR3 is CASTDRGPLKLFF. DNA for the CDR3: TGTGCCAGCACGGACAGGGGGCCCTTGAAACTGTTTTTT.

J is TRBJ1-1 and V is TRBV2, with a weak D call TRBD1 (6 bases). V was clipped by 6 bases and J by 0 bases, with 11 bases between them. CDR1 and CDR2 from the germline V gene are SNHLY and FYNNEI. This CDR3 spans 14 amino acids. In DNA form, the CDR3 reads TGTGCCAGCAGAACGACAGGTTTGAACACTGAAGCTTTCTTT. Translation: CASRTTGLNTEAFF.

The rearrangement joins TRBV5-1 to TRBJ1-6; unclear D gene. Per germline, CDR1 SGHRS and CDR2 YFSETQ. Trimming took 4 bases from V and 6 from J, leaving 8 bases between them. The CDR3 sequence is 13 residues long. Written as DNA, the CDR3 is TGCGCCAGCAGCCTGGACTTTAATTCACCCCTCCACTTT. This codes for CASSLDFNSPLHF.

The V gene is TRBV4-1, the J gene TRBJ2-7; D perhaps matches TRBD2 (6 bases). Germline-derived CDR1 and CDR2 are MGHRA and YSYEKL. CDR3 length: 14 amino acids. The germline V and J ends were trimmed by 4 bases and 2 bases, with 12 bases remaining between them. CDR3 residues: CASSPRWGAYEQYF. CDR3 nucleotides: TGCGCCAGCAGCCCCAGGTGGGGGGCCTACGAGCAGTACTTC.

The rearrangement links TRBV2 to TRBJ2-1, with TRBD2 identical over 10 bases. The CDR3 totals 16 residues. The junction had 11 bases not matched to a gene; V was cut back by 3 bases and J by 9 bases. CDR1 is SNHLY and CDR2 is FYNNEI in the germline V gene. The CDR3 DNA reads as TGTGCCAGCAGTGAGTGGTCAGCGGGAGGGCTTGGTGAGCAGTTCTTC. This gives the protein CASSEWSAGGLGEQFF.

This sequence joins TRBV9 and TRBJ2-5; maybe TRBD2 (6 bases). The CDR3 consists of 17 residues. The V and J ends lost 0 bases and 2 bases respectively, with 17 bases between them. Germline V gives CDR1 SGDLS, CDR2 YYNGEE. CDR3 loop: CASSVGPGWGTQETQYF. The CDR3 DNA reads as TGTGCCAGCAGCGTAGGGCCCGGGTGGGGGACTCAAGAGACCCAGTACTTC.

The chain employs TRBV7-9 and TRBJ2-2; 7 nucleotides agree with TRBD1. V trimming: 5 bases; J trimming: 2 bases; junction bases outside the gene matches: 8. The CDR3 is 16 amino acids. Germline V gives CDR1 SEHNR, CDR2 FQNEAQ (reference sequence). The CDR3 region has the DNA TGTGCCAGCAGCCCTCCGGGACAGCTTAACACCGGGGAGCTGTTTTTT. This sequence encodes CASSPPGQLNTGELFF.

This sequence joins TRBV2 and TRBJ2-5, with a tentative D call TRBD2 (5 bases). Trimming shortened V by 8 bases and J by 0 bases, and 16 bases separated the two germline ends. CDR3 length: 15 amino acids. CDR1 is SNHLY, CDR2 FYNNEI, per germline. The CDR3 region has the DNA TGTGCCAGCCGAGGAATTGCGCGGGACCAAGAGACCCAGTACTTC. Amino acid sequence: CASRGIARDQETQYF.

The V and J genes are TRBV4-1 and TRBJ2-7, with TRBD2 matching over 11 bases. Losses at the gene ends were 1 base for V and 5 bases for J; bases not matched to a gene: 10. CDR3 length equals 17 residues. Germline V lookup: CDR1 MGHRA, CDR2 YSYEKL. The CDR3, as DNA: TGCGCCAGCAGCCAAGTACCTACGACTAGCGGGAAGAACGAGCAGTACTTC. Translating it yields CASSQVPTTSGKNEQYF.

This clone was detected only once. The chain joins TRBV28 to TRBJ2-7; D is ambiguous. V lost 4 bases and J 2 bases, leaving 12 bases between the germline ends. The CDR3 runs 14 residues. CDR1 and CDR2 from the germline V gene are MDHEN and SYDVKM. As DNA, the CDR3 is TGTGCCAGCAGTTCGCCTTCCAGGCCCTACGAGCAGTACTTC. Translating gives CASSSPSRPYEQYF.

The chain links TRBV15 to TRBJ1-1; D remains ambiguous. The V end lost 1 base, the J end lost 4 bases, and 7 bases lay between the germline ends. This CDR3 is built from 13 residues. From germline, CDR1 is LNHNV and CDR2 YYDKDF (reference sequence). In DNA, the CDR3 is TGTGCCACCAGCAGAGGTGCCGGCACTGAAGCTTTCTTT. It is translated as CATSRGAGTEAFF.

This clone was found once. This chain uses TRBV4-1 with TRBJ1-2, with 9 positions matching TRBD1. The CDR3 consists of 17 residues. Trimming removed 2 bases from V and 3 bases from J; junction bases left unmatched: 10. Germline-derived CDR1 and CDR2 are MGHRA and YSYEKL. DNA of the CDR3: TGCGCCAGCAGCCAACAGACTCGGGACAGGGTCCACTATGGCTACACCTTC. This gives the protein CASSQQTRDRVHYGYTF.

This chain joins TRBV5-1 and TRBJ1-4; 7 nucleotides align to TRBD1. Germline values: CDR1 SGHRS, CDR2 YFSETQ. The length of the CDR3 is 14 residues. The V and J ends lost 4 bases and 5 bases, in that order; junction bases with no gene match: 5. In nucleotides, the CDR3 is TGCGCCAGCAGCGTAGGACAGGAGAATGAAAAACTGTTTTTT. Translated, it gives CASSVGQENEKLFF.

This chain connects TRBV7-9 to TRBJ2-2, with no clear D. Germline CDR1 SEHNR, CDR2 FQNEAQ (reference sequence). V lost 3 bases and J lost 0, with 8 bases in between. This CDR3 is built from 15 residues. The CDR3 DNA follows: TGTGCCAGCAGCTTGGTACTGTCGAACACCGGGGAGCTGTTTTTT. Protein sequence: CASSLVLSNTGELFF.

The chain links TRBV5-3 to TRBJ2-4; TRBD2 agrees at 15 bases. TRBV5-3 is an ORF, and what it does is uncertain. V dropped 4 bases and J dropped 1; count of bases not matched to a gene: 12. CDR3 length: 20 amino acids. The CDR3, as DNA: TGTGCCAGAAGCGTACACGGGACTAGCGGGAGGAGTCTGGCCAAAAACATTCAGTACTTC. It specifies CARSVHGTSGRSLAKNIQYF.

The rearrangement joins TRBV5-4 to TRBJ1-1, with D perhaps TRBD1 (6 bases). There are 14 residues in the CDR3. The germline V and J ends were trimmed by 0 bases and 3 bases, with 9 bases remaining between them. Germline V gene sequence: CDR1 SGHNT, CDR2 YYREEE (reference sequence). The CDR3 spells CASSLGQGYTEAFF. CDR3 nucleotide sequence: TGTGCCAGCAGCTTGGGGCAGGGGTACACTGAAGCTTTCTTT.

The DNA of the CDR3 is TGTGCCTTGGGACTTACCTACGAGCAGTACTTC. Protein: CALGLTYEQYF. The V call is TRBV30, the J call TRBJ2-7, with a possible D match to TRBD2 (6 bases). The CDR3 is made up of 11 amino acids. Trimming stripped 7 bases from V and 2 bases from J, with 9 bases between. Germline CDR1 GTSNPN, CDR2 SVGIG (reference sequence).

This chain joins TRBV5-1 and TRBJ2-7; the match to TRBD2 covers 9 bases. V was clipped by 3 bases and J by 0 bases; unmatched bases: 4. This CDR3 has 15 amino acids. The V gene's germline CDR1 is SGHRS and CDR2 YFSETQ. The CDR3 DNA reads TGCGCCAGCAGCTCGCTAGCGGGAAGCTCCTACGAGCAGTACTTC. Translated, it gives CASSSLAGSSYEQYF.

The chain couples TRBV28 to TRBJ1-1, with 10 positions matching TRBD1. The CDR3 has 15 amino acids. The V and J ends lost 1 base and 6 bases, in that order; junction bases with no gene match: 5. Germline V gives CDR1 MDHEN, CDR2 SYDVKM. The CDR3 DNA reads as TGTGCCAGCAGTTTATTCCGGGACAGGGGCGCTGAAGCTTTCTTT. It yields the protein CASSLFRDRGAEAFF.

The genes are TRBV4-1 and TRBJ1-1; TRBD1 matches 7 bases. The CDR3 has 15 residues. Trimming at V came to 3 bases and at J to 7 bases, leaving 11 bases not matched to a gene. Germline V gene sequence: CDR1 MGHRA, CDR2 YSYEKL. The CDR3 DNA is TGCGCCAGCAGCCAGTACGCGGGACAGCATATTGAAGCTTTCTTT. Its translation is CASSQYAGQHIEAFF.

The chain combines TRBV6-6 with TRBJ2-1; perhaps TRBD1 as D (6 bases). This CDR3 is built from 16 residues. Deletions cut 4 bases from V and 9 bases from J, with 22 bases between. Germline CDR1 reads MNHNY; CDR2 reads SVGAGI (reference sequence). The CDR3 here is CASSFESLGVGGEQFF. CDR3 bases: TGTGCCAGCAGTTTCGAAAGTCTAGGGGTAGGGGGTGAGCAGTTCTTC.

This clone has only one observation. The chain carries TRBV6-5 and TRBJ2-1; D might be TRBD2 (6 bases). Trimming removed 2 bases at V and 7 bases at J, with 15 bases between. This CDR3 has 15 amino acids. From germline, CDR1 is MNHEY and CDR2 SVGAGI. CDR3 loop: CASSYVGGVANEQFF. DNA of the CDR3: TGTGCCAGCAGTTACGTCGGGGGAGTGGCAAATGAGCAGTTCTTC.

This clone was counted only a few times. V gene TRBV2 combines with J gene TRBJ2-1; 9 bases are a match to TRBD2. CDR1 and CDR2 from the germline V gene are SNHLY and FYNNEI. This CDR3 is built from 16 residues. The V gene end was trimmed by 1 base and the J gene end by 1 base; junction bases not matched to a gene: 2. The CDR3 DNA sequence: TGTGCCAGCAGTGAAGGGACTAGCGTTTCCTACAATGAGCAGTTCTTC. Its translation: CASSEGTSVSYNEQFF.